A single T cell receptor beta chain is shown here with its context. Its antigen is as yet unknown. Using immunoSEQ multiplex PCR, the repertoire was profiled, and TCRdb retains in-frame clones only, with some absent. There are around 82,000 clones in the sample; about 84% occur only once, and approximately 0.81% lies in the top ten. The data belong to a study of radiotherapy plus CTLA-4 blockade in lung cancer. Study-wide background: There were objective responses in over 15% of patients, and roughly 33% had disease control.

Whole-study findings and limits: There was expansion of tumor-derived TCR clones in blood after radiotherapy plus ipilimumab. Early blood T cell clone dynamics reportedly forecast response best, with interferon-beta.

Ipilimumab-mediated CTLA-4 blockade plus focal radiation was given to patients having chemo-refractory metastatic non-small-cell lung cancer. The input for sequencing was peripheral blood, taken from a patient treated with radiotherapy plus ipilimumab. The source of this sequence is a human donor with non-small cell lung cancer who had stable disease on radiotherapy plus ipilimumab.

In DNA, the CDR3 is TGTGCCAGCAGCAAAGCCCTCACTAGCGGGAGACGTTCGGATACGCAGTATTTT. Amino acids: CASSKALTSGRRSDTQYF. The chain has TRBV21-1 and TRBJ2-3; TRBD2 reflects the table's D call only, with no check against the DNA. TRBV21-1 is annotated as a pseudogene. The CDR3 runs 18 residues.